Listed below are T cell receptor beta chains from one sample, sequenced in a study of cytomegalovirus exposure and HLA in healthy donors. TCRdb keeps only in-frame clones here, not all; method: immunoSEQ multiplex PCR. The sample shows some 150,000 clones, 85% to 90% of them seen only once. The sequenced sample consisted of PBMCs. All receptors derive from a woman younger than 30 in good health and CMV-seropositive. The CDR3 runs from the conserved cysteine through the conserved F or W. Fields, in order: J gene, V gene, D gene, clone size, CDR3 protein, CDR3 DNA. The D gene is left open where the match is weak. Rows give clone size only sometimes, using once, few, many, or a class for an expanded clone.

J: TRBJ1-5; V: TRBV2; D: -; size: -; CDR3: CASRAWGHLSNQPQHF; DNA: TGTGCCAGCAGGGCCTGGGGACACCTCAGCAATCAGCCCCAGCATTTT
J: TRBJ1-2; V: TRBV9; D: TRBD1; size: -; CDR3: CASSVGQDPWNYGYTF; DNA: TGTGCCAGCAGCGTGGGACAGGACCCCTGGAACTATGGCTACACCTTC
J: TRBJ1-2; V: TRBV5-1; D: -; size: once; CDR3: CASSLAEIKSYGYTF; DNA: TGCGCCAGCAGCTTGGCCGAGATCAAGAGCTATGGCTACACCTTC
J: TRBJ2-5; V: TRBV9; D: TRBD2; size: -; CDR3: CASSLHLAGGAETQYF; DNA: TGTGCCAGCAGCTTACATCTAGCGGGAGGCGCAGAGACCCAGTACTTC
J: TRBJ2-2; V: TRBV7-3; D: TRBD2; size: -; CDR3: CASSRGTSLYTGELFF; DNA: TGTGCCAGCAGCCGTGGGACTAGCCTATACACCGGGGAGCTGTTTTTT
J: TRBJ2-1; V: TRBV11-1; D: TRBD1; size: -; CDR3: CASNSRGTGGNNEQFF; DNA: TGTGCCAGCAATTCACGTGGGACAGGGGGGAACAATGAGCAGTTCTTC
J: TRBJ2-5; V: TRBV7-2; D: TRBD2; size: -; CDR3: CASSLGWERGRETQYF; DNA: TGTGCCAGCAGCTTAGGGTGGGAGCGGGGGAGGGAGACCCAGTACTTC
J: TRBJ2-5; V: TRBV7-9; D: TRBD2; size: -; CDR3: CASSSPPVSGRAEETQYF; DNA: TGTGCCAGCAGCTCCCCTCCCGTTAGCGGGAGGGCTGAAGAGACCCAGTACTTC
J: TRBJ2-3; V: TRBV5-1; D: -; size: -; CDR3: CASSSQMVPTDTQYF; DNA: TGCGCCAGCAGCTCCCAGATGGTTCCCACAGATACGCAGTATTTT
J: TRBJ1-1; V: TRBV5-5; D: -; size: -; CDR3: CASSLNPNTEAFF; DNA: TGTGCCAGCAGCTTGAATCCAAACACTGAAGCTTTCTTT
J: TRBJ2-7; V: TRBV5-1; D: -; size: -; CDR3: CASRRTEIYEQYF; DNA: TGCGCCAGCAGACGGACTGAGATCTACGAGCAGTACTTC
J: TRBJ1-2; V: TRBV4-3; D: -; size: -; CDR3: CASSQDYEGGHGYTF; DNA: TGCGCCAGCAGCCAAGATTATGAGGGCGGCCATGGCTACACCTTC
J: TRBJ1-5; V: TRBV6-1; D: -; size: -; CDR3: CASSQGASNQPQHF; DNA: TGTGCCAGCAGTCAAGGGGCTAGCAATCAGCCCCAGCATTTT
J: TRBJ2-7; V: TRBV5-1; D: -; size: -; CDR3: CASSLVQGTYEQYF; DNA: TGCGCCAGCAGCTTGGTCCAGGGCACCTACGAGCAGTACTTC
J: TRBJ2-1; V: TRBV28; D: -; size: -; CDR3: CASSLLSYEQFF; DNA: TGTGCCAGCAGTTTACTCTCTTATGAGCAGTTCTTC
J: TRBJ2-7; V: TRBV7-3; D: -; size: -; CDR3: CASSLRPEEQEQYF; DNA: TGTGCCAGCAGCTTACGGCCCGAGGAGCAGGAGCAGTACTTC
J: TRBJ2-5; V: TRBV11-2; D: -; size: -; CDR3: CASSSQETQYF; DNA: TGTGCCAGCAGCTCACAAGAGACCCAGTACTTC
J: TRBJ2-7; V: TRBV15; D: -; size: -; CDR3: CATSRVGGIGEQYF; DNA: TGTGCCACCAGCAGAGTAGGGGGAATTGGCGAGCAGTACTTC
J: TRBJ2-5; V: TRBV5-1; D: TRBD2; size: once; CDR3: CASSLAQRGTQETQYF; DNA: TGCGCCAGCAGCTTGGCCCAGCGGGGGACCCAAGAGACCCAGTACTTC
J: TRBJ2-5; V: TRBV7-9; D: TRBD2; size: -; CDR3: CASSLSAGGRETQYF; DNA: TGTGCCAGCAGCTTATCGGCGGGGGGTAGAGAGACCCAGTACTTC
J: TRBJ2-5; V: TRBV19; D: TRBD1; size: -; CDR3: CASSLTWTGEETQYF; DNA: TGTGCCAGTAGTCTAACCTGGACAGGAGAAGAGACCCAGTACTTC
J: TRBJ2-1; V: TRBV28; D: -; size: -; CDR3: CASSLLRQGSGSYNEQFF; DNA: TGTGCCAGCAGTTTATTACGGCAGGGAAGTGGATCCTACAATGAGCAGTTCTTC
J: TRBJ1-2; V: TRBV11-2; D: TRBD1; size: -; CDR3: CASSLTRGPVIGYTF; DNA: TGTGCCAGCAGCTTAACTAGGGGGCCAGTAATCGGCTACACCTTC
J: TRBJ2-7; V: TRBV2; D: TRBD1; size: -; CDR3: CASSEGAGGYYEQYF; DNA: TGTGCCAGCAGTGAGGGGGCAGGGGGCTACTACGAGCAGTACTTC
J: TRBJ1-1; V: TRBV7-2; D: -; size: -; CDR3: CASSLSLPARGQAFF; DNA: TGTGCCAGCAGCTTATCCCTCCCTGCGCGGGGACAAGCTTTCTTT
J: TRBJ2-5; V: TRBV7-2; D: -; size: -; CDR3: CASSFGLGGQETQYF; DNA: TGTGCCAGCAGCTTCGGTTTAGGGGGACAAGAGACCCAGTACTTC
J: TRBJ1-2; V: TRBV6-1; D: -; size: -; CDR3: CASSDPSGQPNYGYTF; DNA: TGTGCCAGCAGTGACCCTTCAGGACAACCTAACTATGGCTACACCTTC
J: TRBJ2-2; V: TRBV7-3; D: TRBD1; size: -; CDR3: CASRPTRDRGSGELFF; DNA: TGTGCCAGCAGACCCACCCGGGACAGGGGAAGCGGGGAGCTGTTTTTT
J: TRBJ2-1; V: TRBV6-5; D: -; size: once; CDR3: CASSYSGRQGLESEFF; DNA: TGTGCCAGCAGTTATAGTGGGAGACAGGGACTCGAATCGGAGTTCTTC
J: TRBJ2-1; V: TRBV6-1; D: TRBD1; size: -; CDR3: CASRKGTGVYNEQFF; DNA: TGTGCCAGCAGGAAAGGGACAGGGGTATACAATGAGCAGTTCTTC
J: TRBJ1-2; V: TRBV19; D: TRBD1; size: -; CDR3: CASSKPGQGTYGYTF; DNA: TGTGCCAGTAGTAAACCGGGACAGGGGACCTATGGCTACACCTTC
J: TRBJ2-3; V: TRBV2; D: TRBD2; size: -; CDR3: CASSRLAGGADTQYF; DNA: TGTGCCAGCAGCCGCCTAGCGGGGGGTGCAGATACGCAGTATTTT
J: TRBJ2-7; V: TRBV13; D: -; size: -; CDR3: CASSFGEALGEQYF; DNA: TGTGCCAGCAGCTTCGGAGAGGCCTTGGGCGAGCAGTACTTC
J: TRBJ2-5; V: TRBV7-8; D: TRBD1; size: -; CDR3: CASSLGQGQETQYF; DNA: TGTGCCAGCAGCCTTGGACAGGGGCAAGAGACCCAGTACTTC
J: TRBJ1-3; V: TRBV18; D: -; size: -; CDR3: CASSQSRDTGNTIYF; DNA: TGTGCCAGCTCACAAAGCCGGGACACTGGAAACACCATATATTTT